This T cell receptor (beta chain) was retrieved from a study of cytomegalovirus exposure and HLA in healthy donors. Whole-study context: Earlier results showed approximately 120 million unique TCR beta sequences derived from around 170 million T cells. General study results and limits: Published work reported that the classifier diagnosed cytomegalovirus status with high specificity and sensitivity. An analysis was carried out later, and it reportedly showed fewer N-insertions in an Asian-associated ancestry cluster than the approximately 700-donor mean.

Vbeta (60) and Jbeta (13) primers were used in the PCR. Some clones are missing from TCRdb's copy, which holds only in-frame ones; the method was immunoSEQ multiplex PCR. Of about 190,000 clones in the sample, under 85% were seen once. This clone came up many times. The antigen remains undetermined. Trimming removed 7 bases from V and 4 bases from J; junction bases left unmatched: 2. The CDR3 has 12 amino acids. Germline CDR1 and CDR2: SQVTM and ANQGSEA. Material: PBMCs. This clonotype originated in a woman aged 18-35 years in good health and CMV-seronegative. The rearrangement links TRBV29-1 to TRBJ1-1; 11 bases line up with TRBD1. The CDR3 sequence: CSGGTGGTEAFF. CDR3 DNA: TGCAGCGGCGGGACAGGGGGCACTGAAGCTTTCTTT.